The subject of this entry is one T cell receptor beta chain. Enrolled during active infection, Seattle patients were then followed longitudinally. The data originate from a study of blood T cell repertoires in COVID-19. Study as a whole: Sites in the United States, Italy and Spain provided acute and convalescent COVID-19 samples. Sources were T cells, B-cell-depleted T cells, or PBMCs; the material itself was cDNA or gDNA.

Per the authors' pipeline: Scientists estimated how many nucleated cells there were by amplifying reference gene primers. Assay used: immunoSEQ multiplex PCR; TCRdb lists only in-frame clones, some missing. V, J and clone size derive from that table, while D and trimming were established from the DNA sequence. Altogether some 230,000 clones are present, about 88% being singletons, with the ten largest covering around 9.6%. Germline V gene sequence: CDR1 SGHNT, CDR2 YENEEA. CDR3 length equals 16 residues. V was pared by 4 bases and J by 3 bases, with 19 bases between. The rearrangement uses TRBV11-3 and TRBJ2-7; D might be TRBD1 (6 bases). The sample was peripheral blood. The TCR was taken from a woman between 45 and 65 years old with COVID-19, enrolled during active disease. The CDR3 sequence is CASSSSTDRLLYEQYV. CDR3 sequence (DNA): TGTGCCAGCAGCTCCTCCACTGACAGGCTTCTCTACGAGCAGTACGTC.